This T cell receptor (beta chain) was captured by sequencing in a study of blood T cell repertoires in COVID-19. Assay used: immunoSEQ multiplex PCR; TCRdb lists only in-frame clones, some missing. The table includes approximately 30,000 clones, over 75% detected once. The germline V gene has CDR1 LGHDT and CDR2 YNNKEL (reference sequence). CDR3 length equals 18 residues. V was clipped by 1 base and J by 0 bases; unmatched bases: 5. The J gene is TRBJ2-2, the V gene TRBV3-1 (or the pseudogene TRBV3-2); 10 positions agree with TRBD2. This TCR was recovered from an older man with active COVID-19. The specimen was peripheral blood. CDR3 in DNA: TGTGCCAGCAGCCAAGGGGATACTAGCGGGGCGAACACCGGGGAGCTGTTTTTT. Translating gives CASSQGDTSGANTGELFF.